This T cell receptor beta chain was recovered during a study of CD8+ T cells in alopecia areata. As regards this clone: Its antigen is currently unknown.

Documented treatment: oral pan-JAK inhibitor, 5-10 mg twice daily. cDNA serving as the sequencing template came from extracted, reverse transcribed RNA. The data were produced by immunoSEQ multiplex PCR, yet TCRdb's version contains in-frame clones alone and is incomplete. The table lists around 270,000 clones, roughly 50% of them singletons. Study-wide points: Uncertain still, given a single nonresponder, is whether baseline CD8+ expansion links to response. Tofacitinib did not eliminate many expanded lesional clones from scalp or blood.

Sample: CD4+ T cells sorted from blood, taken at week 24, from a patient treated with tofacitinib. The receptor was derived from a human donor with alopecia areata.

CDR3 sequence: CASSPGGYEQYF. DNA for the CDR3: TGTGCCAGCAGCCCCGGGGGCTACGAGCAGTACTTC. V is TRBV7-9 and J is TRBJ2-7; possibly TRBD2 for D (6 bases). CDR1 is SEHNR and CDR2 is FQNEAQ in the germline V gene (reference sequence). CDR3 size: 12 residues. Deletions cut 5 bases from V and 3 bases from J, with 8 bases between.